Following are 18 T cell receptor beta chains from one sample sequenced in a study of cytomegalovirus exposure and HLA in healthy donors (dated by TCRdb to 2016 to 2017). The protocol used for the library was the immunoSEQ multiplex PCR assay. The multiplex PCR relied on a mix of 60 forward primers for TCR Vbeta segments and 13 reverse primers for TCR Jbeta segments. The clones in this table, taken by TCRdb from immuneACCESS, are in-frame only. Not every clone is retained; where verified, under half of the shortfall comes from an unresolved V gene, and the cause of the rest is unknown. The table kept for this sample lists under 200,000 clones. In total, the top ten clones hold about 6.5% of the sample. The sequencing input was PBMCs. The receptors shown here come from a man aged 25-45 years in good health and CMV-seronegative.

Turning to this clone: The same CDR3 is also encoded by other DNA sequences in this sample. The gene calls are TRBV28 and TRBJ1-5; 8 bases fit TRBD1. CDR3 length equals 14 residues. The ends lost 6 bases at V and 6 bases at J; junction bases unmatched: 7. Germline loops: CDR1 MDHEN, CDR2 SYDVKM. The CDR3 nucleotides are TGTGCCAGCAGCCTCGGACAGGGAGGTCAGCCCCAGCATTTT. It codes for CASSLGQGGQPQHF.

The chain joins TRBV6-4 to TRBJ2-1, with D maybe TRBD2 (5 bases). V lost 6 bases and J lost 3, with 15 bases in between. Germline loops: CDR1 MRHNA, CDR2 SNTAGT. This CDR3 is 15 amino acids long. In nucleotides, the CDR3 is TGTGCCAGCAGCGGGGTTTCCGGCAGCTACAATGAGCAGTTCTTC. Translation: CASSGVSGSYNEQFF.

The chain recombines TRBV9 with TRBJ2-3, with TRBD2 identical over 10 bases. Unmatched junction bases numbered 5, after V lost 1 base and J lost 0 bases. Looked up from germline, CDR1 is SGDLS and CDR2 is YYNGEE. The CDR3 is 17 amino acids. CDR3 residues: CASSVHLAGVSTDTQYF. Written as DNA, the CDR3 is TGTGCCAGCAGCGTACACCTAGCGGGAGTTAGCACAGATACGCAGTATTTT.

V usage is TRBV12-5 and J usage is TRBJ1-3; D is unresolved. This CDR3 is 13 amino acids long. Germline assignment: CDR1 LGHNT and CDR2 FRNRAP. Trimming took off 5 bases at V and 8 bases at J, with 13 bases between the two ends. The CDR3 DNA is TGTGCTAGTGGTCTCGCGGGGTCCGACACCATATATTTT. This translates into CASGLAGSDTIYF.

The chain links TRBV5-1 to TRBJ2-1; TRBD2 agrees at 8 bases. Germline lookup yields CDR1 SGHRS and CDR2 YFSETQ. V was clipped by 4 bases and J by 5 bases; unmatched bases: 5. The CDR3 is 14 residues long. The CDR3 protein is CASSTTSADNEQFF. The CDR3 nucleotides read TGCGCCAGCAGCACGACTAGCGCAGACAATGAGCAGTTCTTC. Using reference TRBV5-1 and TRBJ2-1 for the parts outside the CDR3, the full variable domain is KAGVTQTPRYLIKTRGQQVTLSCSPISGHRSVSWYQQTPGQGLQFLFEYFSETQRNKGNFPGRFSGRQFSNSRSEMNVSTLELGDSALYLCASSTTSADNEQFFGPGTRLTVL.

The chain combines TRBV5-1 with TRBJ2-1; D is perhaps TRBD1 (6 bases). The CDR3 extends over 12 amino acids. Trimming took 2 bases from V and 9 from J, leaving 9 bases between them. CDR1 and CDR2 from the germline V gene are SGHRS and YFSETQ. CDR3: CASSLQGSEQFF. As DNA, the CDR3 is TGCGCCAGCAGCTTACAGGGAAGTGAGCAGTTCTTC.

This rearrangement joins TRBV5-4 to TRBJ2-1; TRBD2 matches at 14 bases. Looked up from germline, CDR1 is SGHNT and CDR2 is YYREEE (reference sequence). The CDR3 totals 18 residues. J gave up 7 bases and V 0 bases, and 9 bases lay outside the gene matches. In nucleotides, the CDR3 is TGTGCCAGCAGCTTGGGGACTAGCGGGGGGCCTACCTTAAATGAGCAGTTCTTC. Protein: CASSLGTSGGPTLNEQFF.

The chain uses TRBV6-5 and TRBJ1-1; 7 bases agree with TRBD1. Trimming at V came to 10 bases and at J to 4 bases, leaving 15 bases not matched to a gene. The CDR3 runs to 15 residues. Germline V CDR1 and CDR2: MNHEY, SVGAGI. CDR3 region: CAIGAGGVGGTEAFF. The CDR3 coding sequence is TGTGCCATAGGGGCAGGGGGTGTGGGGGGCACTGAAGCTTTCTTT.

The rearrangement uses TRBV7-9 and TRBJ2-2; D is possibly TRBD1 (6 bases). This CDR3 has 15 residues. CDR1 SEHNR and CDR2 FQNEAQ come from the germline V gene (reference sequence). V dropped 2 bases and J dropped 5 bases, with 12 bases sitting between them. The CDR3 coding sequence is TGTGCCAGCAGCTTAATTCCAGGGGTAACCGGGGAGCTGTTTTTT. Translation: CASSLIPGVTGELFF.

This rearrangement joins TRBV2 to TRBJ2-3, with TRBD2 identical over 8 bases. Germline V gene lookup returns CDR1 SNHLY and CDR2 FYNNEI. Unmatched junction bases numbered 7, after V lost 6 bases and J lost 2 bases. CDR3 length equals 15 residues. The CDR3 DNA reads TGTGCCAGCAGGGTTAGCGGGGCACTCACAGATACGCAGTATTTT. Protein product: CASRVSGALTDTQYF.

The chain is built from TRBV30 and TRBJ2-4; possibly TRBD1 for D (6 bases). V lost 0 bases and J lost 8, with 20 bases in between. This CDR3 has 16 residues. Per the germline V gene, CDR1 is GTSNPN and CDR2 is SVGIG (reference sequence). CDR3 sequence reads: CAWSVTGPSKWDIQYF. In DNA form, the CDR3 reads TGTGCCTGGAGTGTAACAGGGCCTTCAAAATGGGACATTCAGTACTTC. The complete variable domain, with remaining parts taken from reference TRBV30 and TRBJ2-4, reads SQTIHQWPATLVQPVGSPLSLECTVEGTSNPNLYWYRQAAGRGLQLLFYSVGIGQISSEVPQNLSASRPQDRQFILSSKKLLLSDSGFYLCAWSVTGPSKWDIQYFGAGTRLSVL.

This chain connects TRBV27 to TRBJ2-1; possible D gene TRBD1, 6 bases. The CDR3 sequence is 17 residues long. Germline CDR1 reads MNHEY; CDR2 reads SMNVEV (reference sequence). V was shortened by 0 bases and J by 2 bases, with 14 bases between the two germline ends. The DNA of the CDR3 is TGTGCCAGCAGTTTATCGAGGCGCAGGGGCCCCTACAATGAGCAGTTCTTC. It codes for CASSLSRRRGPYNEQFF.

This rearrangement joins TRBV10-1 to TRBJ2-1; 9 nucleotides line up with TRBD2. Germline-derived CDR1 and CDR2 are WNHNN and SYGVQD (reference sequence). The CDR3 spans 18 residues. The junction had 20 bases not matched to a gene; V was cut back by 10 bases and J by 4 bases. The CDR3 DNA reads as TGCGCCACGGAGGGGTCAGCGGGAGGAGCGTACGGGTACAATGAGCAGTTCTTC. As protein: CATEGSAGGAYGYNEQFF.

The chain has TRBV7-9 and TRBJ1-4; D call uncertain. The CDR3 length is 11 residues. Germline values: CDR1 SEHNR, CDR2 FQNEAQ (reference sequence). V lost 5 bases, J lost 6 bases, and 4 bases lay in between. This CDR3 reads CASSTYEKLFF. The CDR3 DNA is TGTGCCAGCAGCACTTATGAAAAACTGTTTTTT.

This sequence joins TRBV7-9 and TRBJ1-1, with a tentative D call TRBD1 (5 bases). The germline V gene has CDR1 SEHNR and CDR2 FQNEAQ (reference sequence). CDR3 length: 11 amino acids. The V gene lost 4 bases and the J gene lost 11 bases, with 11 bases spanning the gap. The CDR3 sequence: CASSSPRGAFF. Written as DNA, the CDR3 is TGTGCCAGCAGCTCACCCCGGGGGGCTTTCTTT.

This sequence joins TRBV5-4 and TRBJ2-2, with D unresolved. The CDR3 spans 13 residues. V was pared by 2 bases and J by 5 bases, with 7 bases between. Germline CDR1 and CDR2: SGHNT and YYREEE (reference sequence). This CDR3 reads CASSFEETGELFF. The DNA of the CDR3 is TGTGCCAGCAGCTTCGAGGAGACCGGGGAGCTGTTTTTT.

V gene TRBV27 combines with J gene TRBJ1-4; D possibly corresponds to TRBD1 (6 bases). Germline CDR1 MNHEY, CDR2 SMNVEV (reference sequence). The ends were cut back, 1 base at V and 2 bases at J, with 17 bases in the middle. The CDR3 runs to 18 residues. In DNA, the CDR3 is TGTGCCAGCAGTTTATTGACAGGTTATGATGGGACTAATGAAAAACTGTTTTTT. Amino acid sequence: CASSLLTGYDGTNEKLFF.

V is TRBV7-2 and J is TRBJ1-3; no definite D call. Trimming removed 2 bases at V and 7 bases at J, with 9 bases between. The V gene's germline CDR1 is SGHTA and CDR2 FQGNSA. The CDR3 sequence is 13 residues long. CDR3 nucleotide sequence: TGTGCCAGCAGCTTAAACGAGGGTAACACCATATATTTT. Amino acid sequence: CASSLNEGNTIYF.